The present T cell receptor (beta chain) was sequenced within a study of cytomegalovirus exposure and HLA in healthy donors. PCR was performed using 60 Vbeta and 13 Jbeta primers. Profiling relied on immunoSEQ multiplex PCR, and the TCRdb table lists in-frame clones only, not all of them. The sample has approximately 150,000 clones; roughly four fifths are singletons. On this clone itself: The antigen remains undetermined.

Points from the study as a whole: There were several of the most significant clusters that appeared linked to common viral pathogens in a later analysis. One variant, a missense change in DCLRE1C, was linked in a later analysis to TCR beta V- and J-gene trimming. Later analysis found that TCR beta chains associated with HLA were more clonally expanded than other, equally common chains.

Sequencing was done on a sample of PBMCs. This clonotype originated in a woman in her 50s in good health and CMV-seronegative.

CDR3 in amino acids: CASSTSGTLYEQYF. In DNA form, the CDR3 reads TGTGCCAGCAGCACCTCCGGGACTCTTTACGAGCAGTACTTC. The chain uses TRBV27 and TRBJ2-7; tentative D call: TRBD2 (6 bases). Trimming stripped 6 bases from V and 4 bases from J, with 16 bases between. Germline V gives CDR1 MNHEY, CDR2 SMNVEV (reference sequence). The CDR3 runs to 14 residues.